This TCR beta chain was identified in a study of T-cell memory formation after mild COVID-19. Study-level information: Most TCR clusters belonged to a single donor.

Amplification by 5'RACE using constant-segment primers produced TCR alpha and TCR beta cDNA libraries that carried sample barcodes and UMIs. TCRdb itself ran the 5' RACE reads through MiXCR, one entry per CDR3 protein. The table has about 190,000 distinct CDR3 sequences, roughly 18% seen once; the top ten hold roughly 2.3%. Regarding the study as a whole: Day 15 to 85 contractors were CD4/CD8 balanced; later expanders leaned CD4+.

With respect to this clonotype: What it binds is unknown. Sequence at one end of the junction differs from germline and may be a read error.

Sequencing used PBMCs or a T cell subset sorted from them (not recorded which). The sequence was collected from an adult woman who had mild COVID-19 (a few samples of this study predate the infection). Cell type and time point are not known.

The CDR3 bases are TGTGCCGGCAGCTTGAAGGGCAGTCTTCTTGAGCAGTTCTTC. Protein sequence: CAGSLKGSLLEQFF. The chain couples TRBV7-9 to TRBJ2-1, with D unresolved. This CDR3 is 14 amino acids long. Germline assignment: CDR1 SEHNR and CDR2 FQNEAQ (reference sequence). Together with reference TRBV7-9 and TRBJ2-1, the CDR3 gives the full variable domain: DTGVSQNPRHKITKRGQNVTFRCDPISEHNRLYWYRQTLGQGPEFLTYFQNEAQLEKSRLLSDRFSAERPKGSFSTLEIQRTEQGDSAMYLCAGSLKGSLLEQFFGPGTRLTVL.